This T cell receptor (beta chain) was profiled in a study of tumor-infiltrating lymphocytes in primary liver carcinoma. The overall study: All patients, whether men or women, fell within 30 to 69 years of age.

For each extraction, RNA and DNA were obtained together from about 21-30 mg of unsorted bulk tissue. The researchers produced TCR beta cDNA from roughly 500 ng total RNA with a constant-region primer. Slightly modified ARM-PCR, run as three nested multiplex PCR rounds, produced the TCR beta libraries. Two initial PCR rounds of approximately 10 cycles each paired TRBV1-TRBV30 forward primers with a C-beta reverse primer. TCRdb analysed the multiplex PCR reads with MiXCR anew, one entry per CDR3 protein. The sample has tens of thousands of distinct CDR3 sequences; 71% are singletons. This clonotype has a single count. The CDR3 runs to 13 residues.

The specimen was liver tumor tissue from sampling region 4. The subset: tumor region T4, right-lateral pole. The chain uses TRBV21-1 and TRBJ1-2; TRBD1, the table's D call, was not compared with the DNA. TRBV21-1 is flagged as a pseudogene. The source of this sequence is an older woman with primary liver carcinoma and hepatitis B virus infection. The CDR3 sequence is CASNTPGNYGYTF. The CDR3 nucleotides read TGTGCCAGCAACACCCCAGGGAACTATGGCTACACCTTC.